The entry below describes one TCR beta chain. Its antigen is unknown. The repertoire was sequenced with immunoSEQ multiplex PCR; TCRdb's copy has only in-frame clones and lacks some. The table has some 260,000 clones, 90% seen once; the top ten hold approximately 3.1%. This entry belongs to a study of cytomegalovirus exposure and HLA in healthy donors. Regarding the study as a whole: Both high specificity and high sensitivity reportedly marked the classifier's diagnosis of cytomegalovirus status. Under in vitro conditions, a few CMV-associated chains were confirmed as specific for CMV antigens.

Deletions cut 4 bases from V and 2 bases from J, with 9 bases between. Germline V gene sequence: CDR1 PRHDT, CDR2 FYEKMQ (reference sequence). The CDR3 covers 14 residues. The receptor was isolated from a woman aged 25 to 45 in good health and CMV-seronegative. The chain carries TRBV13 and TRBJ1-5, with a possible D match to TRBD1 (5 bases). The sequencing sample was made of PBMCs. The CDR3 loop reads CASSSGGGNQPQHF. The CDR3 DNA follows: TGTGCCAGCAGCTCGGGGGGAGGCAATCAGCCCCAGCATTTT.